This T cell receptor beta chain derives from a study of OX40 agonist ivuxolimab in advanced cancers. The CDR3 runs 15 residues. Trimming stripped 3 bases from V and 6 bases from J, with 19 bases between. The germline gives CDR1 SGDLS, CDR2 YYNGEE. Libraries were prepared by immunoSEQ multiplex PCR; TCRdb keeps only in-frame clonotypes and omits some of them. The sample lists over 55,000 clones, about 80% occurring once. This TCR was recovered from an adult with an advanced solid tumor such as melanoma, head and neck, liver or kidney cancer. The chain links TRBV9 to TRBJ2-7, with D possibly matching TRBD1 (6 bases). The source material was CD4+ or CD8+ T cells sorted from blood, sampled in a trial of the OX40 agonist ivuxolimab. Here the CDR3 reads CASSASGTLGSEQYF. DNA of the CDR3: TGTGCCAGCAGCGCCTCCGGGACATTAGGGAGCGAGCAGTACTTC.